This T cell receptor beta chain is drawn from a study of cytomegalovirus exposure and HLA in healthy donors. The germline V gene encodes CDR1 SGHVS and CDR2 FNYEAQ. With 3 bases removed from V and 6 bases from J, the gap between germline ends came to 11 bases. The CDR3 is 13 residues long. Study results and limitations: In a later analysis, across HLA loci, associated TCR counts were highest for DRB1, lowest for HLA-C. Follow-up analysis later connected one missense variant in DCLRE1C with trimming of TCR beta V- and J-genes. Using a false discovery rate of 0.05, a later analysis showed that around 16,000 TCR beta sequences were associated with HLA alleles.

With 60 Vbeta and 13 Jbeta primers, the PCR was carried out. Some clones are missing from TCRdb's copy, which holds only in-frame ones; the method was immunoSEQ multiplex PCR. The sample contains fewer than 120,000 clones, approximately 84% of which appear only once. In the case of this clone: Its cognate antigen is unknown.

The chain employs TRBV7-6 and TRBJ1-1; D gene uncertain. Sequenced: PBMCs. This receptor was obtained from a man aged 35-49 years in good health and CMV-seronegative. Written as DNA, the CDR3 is TGTGCCAGCAGCTTTGGAGGTCAGGCTGAAGCTTTCTTT. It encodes CASSFGGQAEAFF.